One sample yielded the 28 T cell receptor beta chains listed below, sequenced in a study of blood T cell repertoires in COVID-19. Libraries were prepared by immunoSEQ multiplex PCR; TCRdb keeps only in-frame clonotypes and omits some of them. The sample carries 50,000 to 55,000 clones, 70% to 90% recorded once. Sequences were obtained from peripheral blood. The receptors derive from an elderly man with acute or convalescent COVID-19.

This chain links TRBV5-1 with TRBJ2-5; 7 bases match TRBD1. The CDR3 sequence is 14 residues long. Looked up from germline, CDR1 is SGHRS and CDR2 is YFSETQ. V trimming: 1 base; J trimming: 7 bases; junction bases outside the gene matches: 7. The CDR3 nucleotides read TGCGCCAGCAGCTTGAAGGGACAGCCTACGACCCAGTACTTC. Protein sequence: CASSLKGQPTTQYF. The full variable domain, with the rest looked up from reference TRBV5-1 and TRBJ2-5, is KAGVTQTPRYLIKTRGQQVTLSCSPISGHRSVSWYQQTPGQGLQFLFEYFSETQRNKGNFPGRFSGRQFSNSRSEMNVSTLELGDSALYLCASSLKGQPTTQYFGPGTRLLVL.

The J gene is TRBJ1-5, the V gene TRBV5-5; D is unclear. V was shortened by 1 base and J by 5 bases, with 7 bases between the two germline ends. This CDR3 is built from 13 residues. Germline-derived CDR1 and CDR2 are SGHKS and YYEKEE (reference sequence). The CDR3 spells CASSLYGDQPQHF. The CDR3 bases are TGTGCCAGCAGCTTGTACGGGGATCAGCCCCAGCATTTT.

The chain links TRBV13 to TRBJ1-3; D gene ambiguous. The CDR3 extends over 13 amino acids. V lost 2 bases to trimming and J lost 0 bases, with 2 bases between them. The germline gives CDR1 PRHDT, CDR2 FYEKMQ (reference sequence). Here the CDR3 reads CASSLRSGNTIYF. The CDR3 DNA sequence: TGTGCCAGCAGCTTACGCTCTGGAAACACCATATATTTT.

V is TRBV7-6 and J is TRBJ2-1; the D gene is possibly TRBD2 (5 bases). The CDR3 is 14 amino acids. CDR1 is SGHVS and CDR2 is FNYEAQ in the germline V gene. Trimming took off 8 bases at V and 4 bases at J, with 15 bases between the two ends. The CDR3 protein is CASGRRTSYNEQFF. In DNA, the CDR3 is TGTGCCAGCGGCCGGAGGACTTCTTACAATGAGCAGTTCTTC.

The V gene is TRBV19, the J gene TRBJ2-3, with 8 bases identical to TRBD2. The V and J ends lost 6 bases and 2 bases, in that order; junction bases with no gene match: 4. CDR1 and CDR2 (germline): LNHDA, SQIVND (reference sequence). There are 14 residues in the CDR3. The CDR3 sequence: CASRLGGATDTQYF. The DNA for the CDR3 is TGTGCCAGTAGGCTCGGGGGGGCCACAGATACGCAGTATTTT.

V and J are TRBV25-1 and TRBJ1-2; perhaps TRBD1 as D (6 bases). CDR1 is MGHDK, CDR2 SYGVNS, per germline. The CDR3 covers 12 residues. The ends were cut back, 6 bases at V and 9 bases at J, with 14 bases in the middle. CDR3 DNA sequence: TGTGCCAGCAGCCCAACAGGGTCTCGCTACACCTTC. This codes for CASSPTGSRYTF.

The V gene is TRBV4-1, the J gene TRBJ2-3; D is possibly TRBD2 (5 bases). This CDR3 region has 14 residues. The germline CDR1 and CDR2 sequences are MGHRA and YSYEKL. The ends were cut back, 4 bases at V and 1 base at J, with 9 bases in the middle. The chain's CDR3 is CASSPPGGTDTQYF. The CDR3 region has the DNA TGCGCCAGCAGCCCCCCCGGGGGCACAGATACGCAGTATTTT.

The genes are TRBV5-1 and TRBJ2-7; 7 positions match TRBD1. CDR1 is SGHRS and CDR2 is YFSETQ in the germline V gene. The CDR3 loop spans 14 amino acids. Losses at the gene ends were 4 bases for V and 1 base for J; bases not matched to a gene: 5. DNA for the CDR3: TGCGCCAGCAGCCTGACAGGGTTTTCCTACGAGCAGTACTTC. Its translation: CASSLTGFSYEQYF.

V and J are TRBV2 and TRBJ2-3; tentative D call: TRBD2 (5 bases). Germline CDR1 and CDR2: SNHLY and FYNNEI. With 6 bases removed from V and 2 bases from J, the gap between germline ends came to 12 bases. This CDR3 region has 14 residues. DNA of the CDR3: TGTGCCAGCAGGCAACTAGGACTCACAGATACGCAGTATTTT. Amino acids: CASRQLGLTDTQYF.

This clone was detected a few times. In DNA, the CDR3 is TGTGCCAGCAGTGAAGGCGGGGTTCTAGCTAACTATGGCTACACCTTC. Its translation: CASSEGGVLANYGYTF. The chain links TRBV6-1 to TRBJ1-2; D unclear. V was clipped by 1 base and J by 0 bases, with 12 bases between them. The CDR3 length is 16 residues. CDR1 is MNHNS, CDR2 SASEGT, per germline.

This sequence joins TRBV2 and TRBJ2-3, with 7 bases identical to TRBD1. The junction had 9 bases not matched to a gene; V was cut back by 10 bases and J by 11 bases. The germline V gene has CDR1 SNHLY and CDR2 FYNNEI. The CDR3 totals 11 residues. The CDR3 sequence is CATPDRNKQYF. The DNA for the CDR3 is TGTGCCACCCCGGACAGGAACAAGCAGTATTTT.

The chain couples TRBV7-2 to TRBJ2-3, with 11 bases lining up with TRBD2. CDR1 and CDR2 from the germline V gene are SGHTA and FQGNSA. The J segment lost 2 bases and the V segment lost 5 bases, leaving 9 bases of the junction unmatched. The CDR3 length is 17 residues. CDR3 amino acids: CASSPTASGGNTDTQYF. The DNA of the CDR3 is TGTGCCAGCAGCCCAACCGCTAGCGGGGGGAACACAGATACGCAGTATTTT.

DNA of the CDR3: TGTGCCAGCAGCTCCCAACAGGGATTCAATTCACCCCTCCACTTT. Encoded protein: CASSSQQGFNSPLHF. The chain recombines TRBV7-2 with TRBJ1-6, with D possibly TRBD1 on 6 matching bases. The ends were cut back, 4 bases at V and 7 bases at J, with 14 bases in the middle. This CDR3 region has 15 residues. Per the germline V gene, CDR1 is SGHTA and CDR2 is FQGNSA.

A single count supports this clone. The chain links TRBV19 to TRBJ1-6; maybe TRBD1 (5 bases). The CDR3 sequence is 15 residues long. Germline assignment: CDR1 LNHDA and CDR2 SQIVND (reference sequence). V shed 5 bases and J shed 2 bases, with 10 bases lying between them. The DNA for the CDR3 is TGTGCCAGTAGTGAGGGGAGGGCCTATAATTCACCCCTCCACTTT. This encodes CASSEGRAYNSPLHF.

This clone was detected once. In DNA form, the CDR3 reads TGTGCCATCAGTTTGGGACAGGGAGCTGGCTACACCTTC. Encoded protein: CAISLGQGAGYTF. V usage is TRBV10-3 and J usage is TRBJ1-2; 9 nucleotides line up with TRBD1. The CDR3 extends over 13 amino acids. The V gene end was trimmed by 5 bases and the J gene end by 7 bases; junction bases not matched to a gene: 5. Germline V CDR1 and CDR2: ENHRY, SYGVKD.

DNA of the CDR3: TGTGCCAGCAGCTTAGAGAAAAGTTGGGCAACTAGCGGGGGAGGAATGGCCGGGACCCAGTACTTC. This gives the protein CASSLEKSWATSGGGMAGTQYF. The J gene is TRBJ2-5, the V gene TRBV13; 11 nucleotides agree with TRBD2. Looked up from germline, CDR1 is PRHDT and CDR2 is FYEKMQ (reference sequence). This CDR3 has 22 amino acids. V lost 1 base and J lost 7; bases outside the gene matches: 26.

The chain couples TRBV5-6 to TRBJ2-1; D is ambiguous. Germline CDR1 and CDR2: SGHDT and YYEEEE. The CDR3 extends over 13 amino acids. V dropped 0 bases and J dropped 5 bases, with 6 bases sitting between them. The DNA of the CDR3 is TGTGCCAGCAGCTTGGGACATAACAATGAGCAGTTCTTC. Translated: CASSLGHNNEQFF.

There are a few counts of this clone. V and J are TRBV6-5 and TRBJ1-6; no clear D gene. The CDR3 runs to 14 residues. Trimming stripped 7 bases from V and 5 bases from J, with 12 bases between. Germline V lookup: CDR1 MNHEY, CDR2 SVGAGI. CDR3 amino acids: CASTRSPDNSPLHF. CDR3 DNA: TGTGCCAGCACCCGTAGTCCCGATAATTCACCCCTCCACTTT.

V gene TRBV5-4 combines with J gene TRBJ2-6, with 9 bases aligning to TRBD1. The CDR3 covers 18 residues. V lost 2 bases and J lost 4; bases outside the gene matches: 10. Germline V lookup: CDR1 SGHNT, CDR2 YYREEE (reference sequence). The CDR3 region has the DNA TGTGCCAGCAGCTTCCCCGGGACAGGGTTGTTGGGGGCCAACGTCCTGACTTTC. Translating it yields CASSFPGTGLLGANVLTF.

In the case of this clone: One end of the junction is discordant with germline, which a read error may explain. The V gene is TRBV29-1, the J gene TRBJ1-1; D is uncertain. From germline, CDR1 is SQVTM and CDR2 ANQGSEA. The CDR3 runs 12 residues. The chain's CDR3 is CSVESRNPEAFF. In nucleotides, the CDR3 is TGCAGCGTTGAATCCAGGAACCCTGAAGCTTTCTTT.

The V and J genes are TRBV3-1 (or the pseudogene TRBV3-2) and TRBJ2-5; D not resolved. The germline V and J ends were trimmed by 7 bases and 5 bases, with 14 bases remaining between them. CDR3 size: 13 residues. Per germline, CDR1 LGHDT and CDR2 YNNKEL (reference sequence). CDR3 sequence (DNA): TGTGCCAGCACGCCTCGAGGAAGGGAGACCCAGTACTTC. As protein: CASTPRGRETQYF.

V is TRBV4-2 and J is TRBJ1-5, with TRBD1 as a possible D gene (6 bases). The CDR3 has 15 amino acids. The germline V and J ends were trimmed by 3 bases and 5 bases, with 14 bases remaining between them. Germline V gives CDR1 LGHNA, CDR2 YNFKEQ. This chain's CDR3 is CASSHPGQPHQPQHF. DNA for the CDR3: TGTGCCAGCAGCCACCCCGGACAGCCTCATCAGCCCCAGCATTTT.

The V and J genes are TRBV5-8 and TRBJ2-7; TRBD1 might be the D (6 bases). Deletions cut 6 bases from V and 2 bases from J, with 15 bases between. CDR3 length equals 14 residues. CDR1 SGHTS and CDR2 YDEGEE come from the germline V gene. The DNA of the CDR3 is TGTGCCAGCACCAAAAGGGGGATCACCTACGAGCAGTACTTC. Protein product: CASTKRGITYEQYF.

The CDR3 DNA reads as TGTGCCAGCAGTCCGGGAGGGGGTAACTATGGCTACACCTTC. It yields the protein CASSPGGGNYGYTF. This rearrangement joins TRBV6-5 to TRBJ1-2, with D possibly matching TRBD1 (6 bases). Germline CDR1 reads MNHEY; CDR2 reads SVGAGI. V gave up 5 bases and J gave up 1 base, with 11 bases separating them. CDR3 length equals 14 residues.

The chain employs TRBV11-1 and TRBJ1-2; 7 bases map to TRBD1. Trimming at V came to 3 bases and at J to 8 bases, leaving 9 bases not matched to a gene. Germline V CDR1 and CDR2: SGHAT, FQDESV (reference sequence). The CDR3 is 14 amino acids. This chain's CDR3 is CASSLTGTSGGYTF. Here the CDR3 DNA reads TGTGCCAGCAGCTTGACAGGGACCTCAGGGGGCTACACCTTC.

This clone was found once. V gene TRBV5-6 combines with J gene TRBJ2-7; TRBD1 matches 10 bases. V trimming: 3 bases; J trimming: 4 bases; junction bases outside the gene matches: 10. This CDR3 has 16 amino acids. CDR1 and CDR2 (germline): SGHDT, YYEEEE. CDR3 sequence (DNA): TGTGCCAGCAGCTACCCGGGACAGGGGATTGTGTACGAGCAGTACTTC. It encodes CASSYPGQGIVYEQYF.

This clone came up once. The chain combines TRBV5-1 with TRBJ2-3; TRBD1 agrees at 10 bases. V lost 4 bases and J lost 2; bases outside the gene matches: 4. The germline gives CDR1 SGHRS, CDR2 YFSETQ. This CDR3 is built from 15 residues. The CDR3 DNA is TGCGCCAGCAGCGGGACAGGGGCAACCACAGATACGCAGTATTTT. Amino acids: CASSGTGATTDTQYF.

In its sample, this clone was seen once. CDR3 protein: CASIGQGASYEQYF. The CDR3, as DNA: TGTGCCAGCATAGGACAGGGGGCTAGTTACGAGCAGTACTTC. This rearrangement joins TRBV6-6 to TRBJ2-7; 11 bases map to TRBD1. There are 14 residues in the CDR3. Germline assignment: CDR1 MNHNY and CDR2 SVGAGI (reference sequence). Trimming cost V 7 bases and J 4 bases; bases outside gene matches: 6.